This entry describes one T cell receptor beta chain. Its antigen remains unknown. Read sequence stops 3 residues before the CDR3 end, and the germline J gene provides the missing end. This entry belongs to a study of Tregs in tolerant kidney transplant recipients. Study-level information: Recipients received nonmyeloablative bone marrow transplants from related graft donors, with transient mixed chimerism. Study-wide results and limits: Few patients were studied, so findings need validation in larger groups. Activated donor B cell expansion appeared to reveal the most relevant donor-specific TCRbeta repertoire.

Assay used: immunoSEQ multiplex PCR; TCRdb lists only in-frame clones, some missing. This sample's table reports 50,000 or so clones. The V and J ends lost 7 bases and 0 bases, in that order; junction bases with no gene match: 5. Germline lookup yields CDR1 SGHAT and CDR2 FQNNGV. This CDR3 comprises 15 residues. Thawed PBMCs were FACS-sorted into unstimulated CD4+CD25+CD127- regulatory T cells, CD4+CD25- non-regulatory cells, CD4 and CD8 cells. The source was CD4+ T cells from blood, collected before the transplant. This chain joins TRBV11-2 and TRBJ2-2; 7 nucleotides agree with TRBD1. The sequence came from a human donor who received a combined kidney and bone marrow transplant. The CDR3 DNA, read in part, is TGTGCCAGCACCTCTGGGACAGCGAACACCGGGGAG. This sequence encodes CASTSGTANTGE. The whole CDR3 reads CASTSGTANTGELFF.